A selection of T cell receptor beta chains follows, all from one sample in a study of shared clonotypes between healthy human individuals. Clones were sequenced by immunoSEQ multiplex PCR, and TCRdb holds only the in-frame ones, with some missing. The top ten clones hold approximately 1.8% of a sample with about 660,000 clones, 74% of them seen once. Sequencing used memory CD4+ T cells sorted from blood. The receptor set was obtained from a young woman in good health. Each CDR3 is given with its conserved first and last residue. Fields, in order: J gene, D gene, clone size, V gene, CDR3 DNA, CDR3 protein. The D gene is left open where the match is weak. Clone size, where shown, is once, few, many, or a class for clones that have expanded.

J gene: TRBJ1-1; D gene: -; clone size: -; V gene: TRBV11-2; CDR3 DNA: TGTGCCAGCAGCTTAAGGGAGGCAGAAAGGAACACTGAAGCTTTCTTT; CDR3 protein: CASSLREAERNTEAFF
J gene: TRBJ1-5; D gene: -; clone size: few; V gene: TRBV29-1; CDR3 DNA: TGCAGCGTTGCAAAACCTGGTCAGCCCCAGCATTTT; CDR3 protein: CSVAKPGQPQHF
J gene: TRBJ1-1; D gene: -; clone size: -; V gene: TRBV6-5; CDR3 DNA: TGTGCCAGCAGTCCCGCAGGGGACACTGAAGCTTTCTTT; CDR3 protein: CASSPAGDTEAFF
J gene: TRBJ2-3; D gene: -; clone size: -; V gene: TRBV18; CDR3 DNA: TGTGCCAGCTCACCACCTAGGGCCGGGGTGGTGACAGATACGCAGTATTTT; CDR3 protein: CASSPPRAGVVTDTQYF
J gene: TRBJ1-3; D gene: -; clone size: -; V gene: TRBV5-1; CDR3 DNA: TGCGCCAGCAGCTTGTCAAGTAGTTTTAGCTCTGGAAACACCATATATTTT; CDR3 protein: CASSLSSSFSSGNTIYF
J gene: TRBJ2-7; D gene: TRBD2; clone size: many; V gene: TRBV27; CDR3 DNA: TGTGCCAGCAGTCTCACGGGGGGGAGCTCCTACGAGCAGTACTTC; CDR3 protein: CASSLTGGSSYEQYF
J gene: TRBJ2-7; D gene: TRBD2; clone size: -; V gene: TRBV7-2; CDR3 DNA: TGTGCCAGCAGTATAGCGCGGGGGTCCCTTTACGAGCAGTACTTC; CDR3 protein: CASSIARGSLYEQYF
J gene: TRBJ2-3; D gene: TRBD2; clone size: -; V gene: TRBV27; CDR3 DNA: TGTGCCAGCAGTTTCGGTGGGACTAGCTTGGAAGATACGCAGTATTTT; CDR3 protein: CASSFGGTSLEDTQYF
J gene: TRBJ1-5; D gene: -; clone size: -; V gene: TRBV7-9; CDR3 DNA: TGTGCCAGCAGCATGGGTAGACAGCCCCAGCATTTT; CDR3 protein: CASSMGRQPQHF
J gene: TRBJ2-1; D gene: -; clone size: -; V gene: TRBV18; CDR3 DNA: TGTGCCAGCTCACCACAGAGACAGAACTACAATGAGCAGTTCTTC; CDR3 protein: CASSPQRQNYNEQFF
J gene: TRBJ2-5; D gene: -; clone size: -; V gene: TRBV11-1; CDR3 DNA: TGTGCCAGCAGCCGGGGACTTCAAGAGACCCAGTACTTC; CDR3 protein: CASSRGLQETQYF
J gene: TRBJ2-7; D gene: -; clone size: -; V gene: TRBV6-1; CDR3 DNA: TGTGCCAGCAGAGGGAGGTCCTACGAGCAGTACTTC; CDR3 protein: CASRGRSYEQYF
J gene: TRBJ1-5; D gene: -; clone size: -; V gene: TRBV19; CDR3 DNA: TGTGCCAGTAGTATCTCCCTTTGGCAGGGGTCCAATCAGCCCCAGCATTTT; CDR3 protein: CASSISLWQGSNQPQHF
J gene: TRBJ2-7; D gene: TRBD2; clone size: once; V gene: TRBV6-6; CDR3 DNA: TGTGCCAGCAGGGCCGAAGCGGGGGAGCAGTACTTC; CDR3 protein: CASRAEAGEQYF